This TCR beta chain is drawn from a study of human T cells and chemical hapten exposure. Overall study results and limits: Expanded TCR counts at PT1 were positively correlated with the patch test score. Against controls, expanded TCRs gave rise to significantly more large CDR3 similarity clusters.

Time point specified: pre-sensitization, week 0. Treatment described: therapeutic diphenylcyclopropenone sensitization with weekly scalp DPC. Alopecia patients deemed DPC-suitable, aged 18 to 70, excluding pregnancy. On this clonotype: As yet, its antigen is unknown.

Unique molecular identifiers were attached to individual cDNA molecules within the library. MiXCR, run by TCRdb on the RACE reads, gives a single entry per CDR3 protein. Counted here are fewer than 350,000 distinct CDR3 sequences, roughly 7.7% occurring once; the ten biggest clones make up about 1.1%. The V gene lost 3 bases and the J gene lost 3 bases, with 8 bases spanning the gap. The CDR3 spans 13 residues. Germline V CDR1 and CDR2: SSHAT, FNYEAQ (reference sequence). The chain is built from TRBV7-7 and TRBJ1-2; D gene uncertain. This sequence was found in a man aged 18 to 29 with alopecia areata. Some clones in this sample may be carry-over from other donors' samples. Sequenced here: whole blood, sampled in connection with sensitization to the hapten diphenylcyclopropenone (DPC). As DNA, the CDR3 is TGTGCCAGCAGCTTCCAGATCTACTATGGCTACACCTTC. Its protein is CASSFQIYYGYTF.